This entry lists 21 T cell receptor beta chains sequenced from one sample in a study of cytomegalovirus exposure and HLA in healthy donors. The study ran its PCR with 60 Vbeta and 13 Jbeta primers. TCRdb's copy holds only in-frame clones and misses some; the assay was immunoSEQ multiplex PCR. The repertoire includes tens of thousands of clones, less than 80% of them detected once, and 20% to 25% sits in the top ten. Sample: PBMCs. The source is a woman in her forties or fifties in good health and CMV-seropositive.

The sample holds a few counts of this clone. This chain uses TRBV29-1 with TRBJ1-2; 10 bases fit TRBD1. CDR1 is SQVTM, CDR2 ANQGSEA, per germline. The CDR3 contains 15 residues. The V segment lost 6 bases and the J segment 0 bases; nucleotides outside the gene matches: 7. The CDR3 coding sequence is TGCAGCGTGACGGGGACAGGGGAGACTAACTATGGCTACACCTTC. Residues: CSVTGTGETNYGYTF.

The chain combines TRBV2 with TRBJ1-6; the match to TRBD1 covers 8 bases. With 6 bases clipped from V and 7 bases from J, the junction kept 5 bases outside the gene matches. CDR3 length equals 14 residues. In germline, CDR1 is SNHLY, CDR2 FYNNEI. The CDR3 loop is CASSETGDNSPLHF. In DNA, the CDR3 is TGTGCCAGCAGCGAGACAGGGGACAATTCACCCCTCCACTTT.

The V gene is TRBV4-3, the J gene TRBJ2-7, with 7 positions matching TRBD2. V lost 5 bases to trimming and J lost 2 bases; unmatched junction nucleotides: 9. Germline CDR1 and CDR2: LGHNA and YSLEER. CDR3 size: 15 residues. CDR3 DNA sequence: TGCGCCAGCAGCTCCCGGCACGGGGGGACCTACGAGCAGTACTTC. Translating it yields CASSSRHGGTYEQYF.

The genes are TRBV6-6 and TRBJ1-2; D might be TRBD1 (5 bases). V dropped 3 bases and J dropped 3 bases, with 11 bases sitting between them. This CDR3 comprises 14 residues. CDR1 and CDR2 (germline): MNHNY, SVGAGI (reference sequence). CDR3 in DNA: TGTGCCAGCAGTTATTCAGGGCCGGACTATGGCTACACCTTC. Its translation: CASSYSGPDYGYTF.

The J gene is TRBJ1-5, the V gene TRBV19; perhaps TRBD1 as D (6 bases). This CDR3 has 18 residues. CDR1 and CDR2 from the germline V gene are LNHDA and SQIVND (reference sequence). V was pared by 8 bases and J by 2 bases, with 25 bases between. The DNA of the CDR3 is TGTGCCAGTCGGTCTTCTCTACCCGACAGGAGACGCAATCAGCCCCAGCATTTT. Its translation is CASRSSLPDRRRNQPQHF.

This clone was observed a few times. This rearrangement joins TRBV29-1 to TRBJ1-2; maybe TRBD1 (5 bases). This CDR3 contains 13 residues. V shed 0 bases and J shed 5 bases, with 10 bases lying between them. Germline V lookup: CDR1 SQVTM, CDR2 ANQGSEA. The CDR3 loop is CSVEDRENYGYTF. The DNA for the CDR3 is TGCAGCGTTGAAGACAGGGAAAATTATGGCTACACCTTC.

The V gene is TRBV4-3, the J gene TRBJ1-3; D ambiguous. The CDR3 has 15 amino acids. Trimming took 0 bases from V and 3 from J, leaving 9 bases between them. Germline-derived CDR1 and CDR2 are LGHNA and YSLEER. This CDR3 reads CASSQDGGGGNTIYF. Here the CDR3 DNA reads TGCGCCAGCAGCCAAGATGGTGGAGGTGGAAACACCATATATTTT.

This clone was detected a few times. The J gene is TRBJ2-5, the V gene TRBV29-1, with 9 bases lining up with TRBD2. The ends lost 6 bases at V and 2 bases at J; junction bases unmatched: 10. Germline lookup yields CDR1 SQVTM and CDR2 ANQGSEA. This CDR3 has 15 amino acids. CDR3 coding DNA: TGCAGCGTCCCTCGTAGCGGGGGATCTCAAGAGACCCAGTACTTC. This codes for CSVPRSGGSQETQYF.

This sequence joins TRBV19 and TRBJ2-2; D gene ambiguous. Germline assignment: CDR1 LNHDA and CDR2 SQIVND (reference sequence). V was cut by 7 bases and J by 1 base, with 4 bases left in between. This CDR3 has 12 amino acids. The CDR3 sequence is CASNLNTGELFF. For the CDR3, the DNA is TGTGCCAGTAATCTGAACACCGGGGAGCTGTTTTTT.

The chain joins TRBV9 to TRBJ2-3; TRBD2 matches 7 bases. Per the germline V gene, CDR1 is SGDLS and CDR2 is YYNGEE. The CDR3 sequence is 14 residues long. V dropped 2 bases and J dropped 5; count of bases not matched to a gene: 5. CDR3 coding DNA: TGTGCCAGCAGCGTGGGAGGGGCTCAAGATACGCAGTATTTT. It translates to CASSVGGAQDTQYF.

About this clone: This sample includes further DNA sequences coding for the same CDR3. The chain carries TRBV7-2 and TRBJ1-1, with a tentative D call TRBD1 (6 bases). Germline V gene data show CDR1 as SGHTA and CDR2 as FQGNSA. Trimming stripped 1 base from V and 0 bases from J, with 9 bases between. The CDR3 length is 15 residues. For the CDR3, the DNA is TGTGCCAGCAGCTTAGTTACAGGGTTGAACACTGAAGCTTTCTTT. It specifies CASSLVTGLNTEAFF.

The chain combines TRBV5-8 with TRBJ1-2; no firm D call. In germline, CDR1 is SGHTS, CDR2 YDEGEE. V dropped 1 base and J dropped 7 bases, with 11 bases sitting between them. This CDR3 spans 13 amino acids. CDR3 coding DNA: TGTGCCAGCAGCTTGTCTGGGAGTATTGGCTACACCTTC. It specifies CASSLSGSIGYTF.

This clone was seen a few times. At the DNA level, this CDR3 is encoded by other sequences in the same sample as well. This chain uses TRBV4-3 with TRBJ1-5, with D possibly matching TRBD1 (6 bases). The germline V gene encodes CDR1 LGHNA and CDR2 YSLEER. The CDR3 has 16 amino acids. Trimming cost V 0 bases and J 0 bases, with 9 bases left between them. The CDR3 DNA is TGCGCCAGCAGCCAAGATTGGGGGCATAGCAATCAGCCCCAGCATTTT. Protein sequence: CASSQDWGHSNQPQHF.

Remarks on this clone: Compared with germline, one end of the junction differs, possibly owing to a read error. This sample includes further DNA sequences coding for the same CDR3. This chain joins TRBV2 and TRBJ1-4; no clear D. This CDR3 comprises 16 residues. The germline V gene encodes CDR1 SNHLY and CDR2 FYNNEI. For the CDR3, the DNA is TGTGCCAGCAGTGATAGTATTGAGGCAACTAATGAGAAACTGTTTTTT. It is translated as CASSDSIEATNEKLFF.

The genes are TRBV5-4 and TRBJ1-2; perhaps TRBD1 as D (5 bases). The CDR3 runs 13 residues. Germline V gene sequence: CDR1 SGHNT, CDR2 YYREEE (reference sequence). V gave up 4 bases and J gave up 2 bases, with 9 bases separating them. The CDR3 DNA reads TGTGCCAGCAGCCCGACAGAGAACTATGGCTACACCTTC. Amino acids: CASSPTENYGYTF.

The chain is built from TRBV5-3 and TRBJ2-3; tentative D call: TRBD2 (6 bases). TRBV5-3 counts as an open reading frame of uncertain function. This CDR3 is 22 amino acids long. The V end lost 4 bases, the J end lost 1 base, and 34 bases lay between the germline ends. The CDR3 region is CARSVANTLRGYRRGCTDTQYF. The CDR3 DNA reads TGTGCCAGAAGCGTAGCAAACACCCTTCGGGGTTATCGGCGGGGATGCACAGATACGCAGTATTTT.

This clone has only one observation. The chain employs TRBV5-1 and TRBJ2-7; 7 bases line up with TRBD2. V dropped 2 bases and J dropped 7; count of bases not matched to a gene: 6. This CDR3 is 13 amino acids long. From germline, CDR1 is SGHRS and CDR2 YFSETQ. CDR3 nucleotides: TGCGCCAGCAGCTTTGCTGGGGAGGGGGAGCAGTACTTC. Residues: CASSFAGEGEQYF.

Only a few counts were recorded for this clone. This sequence joins TRBV5-6 and TRBJ2-1, with TRBD2 matching over 8 bases. CDR3 length equals 13 residues. CDR1 and CDR2 from the germline V gene are SGHDT and YYEEEE. V lost 4 bases to trimming and J lost 6 bases; unmatched junction nucleotides: 3. The CDR3 loop reads CASSTGTSNEQFF. DNA of the CDR3: TGTGCCAGCAGCACTGGGACTAGCAATGAGCAGTTCTTC. Full variable domain (remainder filled in from reference TRBV5-6 and TRBJ2-1): DAGVTQSPTHLIKTRGQQVTLRCSPKSGHDTVSWYQQALGQGPQFIFQYYEEEERQRGNFPDRFSGHQFPNYSSELNVNALLLGDSALYLCASSTGTSNEQFFGPGTRLTVL.

The rearrangement links TRBV19 to TRBJ2-1; possibly TRBD1 for D (5 bases). The CDR3 runs 13 residues. Germline values: CDR1 LNHDA, CDR2 SQIVND (reference sequence). V was cut by 6 bases and J by 7 bases, with 13 bases left in between. This CDR3 is CASRQGASNEQFF. The CDR3 nucleotides are TGTGCCAGTAGGCAAGGGGCATCAAATGAGCAGTTCTTC.

CDR3 DNA sequence: TGTGCCAGCAGCTTATTAGGCCAGGACACTGAAGCTTTCTTT. It translates to CASSLLGQDTEAFF. The rearrangement joins TRBV7-2 to TRBJ1-1; D call uncertain. CDR3 size: 14 residues. Germline CDR1 SGHTA, CDR2 FQGNSA. Deletions cut 2 bases from V and 3 bases from J, with 10 bases between.

The J gene is TRBJ2-1, the V gene TRBV7-2, with TRBD1 as a possible D gene (6 bases). Trimming stripped 5 bases from V and 5 bases from J, with 16 bases between. The germline V gene encodes CDR1 SGHTA and CDR2 FQGNSA. This CDR3 region has 15 residues. CDR3 in amino acids: CASSQQGQTNNEQFF. CDR3 bases: TGTGCCAGCAGCCAACAGGGACAAACAAACAATGAGCAGTTCTTC.